This T cell receptor beta chain was identified during a study of blood T cell repertoires in COVID-19. In the source study's methods: For nucleated cells, counts were estimated from reference gene primer amplification. Assay: immunoSEQ multiplex PCR; the TCRdb copy retains only in-frame clones and omits some. The D gene and trimming were derived from the DNA, and the V and J assignments and clone size from that table. In the table there are about 250,000 clones, around nine tenths of which are singletons. Sample: peripheral blood. The source of this sequence is a woman aged 55-69 years who had recovered from COVID-19.

The DNA for the CDR3 is TGTGCCAGCAGTTACTCGACAGAGTATAATTCACCCCTCCACTTT. Protein: CASSYSTEYNSPLHF. The chain links TRBV6-5 to TRBJ1-6, with TRBD1 as a possible D gene (5 bases). V lost 0 bases to trimming and J lost 4 bases, with 7 bases between them. The CDR3 has 15 amino acids. CDR1 is MNHEY, CDR2 SVGAGI, per germline.